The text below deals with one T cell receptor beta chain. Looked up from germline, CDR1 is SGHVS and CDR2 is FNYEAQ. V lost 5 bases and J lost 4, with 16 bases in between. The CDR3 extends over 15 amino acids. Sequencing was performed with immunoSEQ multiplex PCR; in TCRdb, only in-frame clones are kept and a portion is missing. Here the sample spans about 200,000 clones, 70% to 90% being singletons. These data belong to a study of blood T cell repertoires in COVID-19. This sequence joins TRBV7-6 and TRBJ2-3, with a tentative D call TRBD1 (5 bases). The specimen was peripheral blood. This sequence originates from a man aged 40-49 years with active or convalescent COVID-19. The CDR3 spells CASSGQTGFPDTQYF. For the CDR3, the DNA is TGTGCCAGCAGCGGACAAACAGGTTTCCCAGATACGCAGTATTTT.